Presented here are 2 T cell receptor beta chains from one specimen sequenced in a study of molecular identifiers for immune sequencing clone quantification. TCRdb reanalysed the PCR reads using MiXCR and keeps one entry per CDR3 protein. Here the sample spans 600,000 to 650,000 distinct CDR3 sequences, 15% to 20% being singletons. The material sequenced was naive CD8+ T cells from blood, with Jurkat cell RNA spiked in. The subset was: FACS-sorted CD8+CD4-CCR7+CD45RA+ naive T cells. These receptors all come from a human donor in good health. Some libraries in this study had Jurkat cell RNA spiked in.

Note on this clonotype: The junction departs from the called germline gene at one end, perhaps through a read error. CDR3 protein: CASRQRVF. CDR3 nucleotides: TGTGCCAGCAGACAAAGGGTCTTC. The gene calls are TRBV6-5 and TRBJ2-1; D gene uncertain. The germline CDR1 and CDR2 sequences are MNHEY and SVGAGI. The CDR3 is 8 amino acids.

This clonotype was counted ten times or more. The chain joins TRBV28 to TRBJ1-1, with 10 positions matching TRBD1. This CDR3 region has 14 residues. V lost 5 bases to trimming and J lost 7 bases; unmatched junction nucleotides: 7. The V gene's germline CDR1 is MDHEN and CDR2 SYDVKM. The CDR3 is CASSARQGAGEAFF. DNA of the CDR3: TGTGCCAGCAGTGCCCGACAGGGGGCCGGTGAAGCTTTCTTT.